The clone carrying this T cell receptor (beta chain) was detected ten times or more. Its antigen is not identified. These data originate in a study of T cells in Graves' hyperthyroidism and ophthalmopathy. Study conclusions and caveats: The authors' 13 V-J model separated ophthalmopathy from stable hyperthyroidism.

Using RNA transcripts as the source, TCR beta CDR3 regions were amplified. With the HTBI primer set, the TCR CDR3 went through a first round of RT-PCR. TCRdb reprocessed the multiplex PCR reads via MiXCR and lists one record per CDR3 protein. The sample yields roughly 500,000 distinct CDR3 sequences, 14% seen once. J gave up 4 bases and V 0 bases, and 7 bases lay outside the gene matches. The CDR3 runs 16 residues. The germline gives CDR1 SGHTA, CDR2 FQGNSA. The hyperthyroidism was newly diagnosed and had lasted under 2 months; the patients were aged 18 to 65. The sample taken for sequencing was blood. The rearrangement links TRBV7-2 to TRBJ2-5; the match to TRBD1 covers 8 bases. The TCR originated in a young woman with Graves' hyperthyroidism that later progressed to Graves' ophthalmopathy. This CDR3 is CASSLAPRTGRETQYF. The CDR3 bases are TGTGCCAGCAGCTTAGCCCCCCGGACAGGGAGAGAGACCCAGTACTTC.